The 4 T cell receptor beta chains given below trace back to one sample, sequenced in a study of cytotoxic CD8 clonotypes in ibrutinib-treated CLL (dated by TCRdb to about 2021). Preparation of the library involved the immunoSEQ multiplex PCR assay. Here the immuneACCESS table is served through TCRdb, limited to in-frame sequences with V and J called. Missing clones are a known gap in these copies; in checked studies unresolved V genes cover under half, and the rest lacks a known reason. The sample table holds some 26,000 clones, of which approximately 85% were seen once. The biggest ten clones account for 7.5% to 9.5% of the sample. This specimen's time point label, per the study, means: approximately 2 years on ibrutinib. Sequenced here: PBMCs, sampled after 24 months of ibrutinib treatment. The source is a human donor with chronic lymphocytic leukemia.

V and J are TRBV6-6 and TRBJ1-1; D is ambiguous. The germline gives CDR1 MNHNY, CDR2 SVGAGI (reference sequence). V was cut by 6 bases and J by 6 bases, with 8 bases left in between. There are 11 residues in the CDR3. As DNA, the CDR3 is TGTGCCAGCAGGGTAGAAGCTGAAGCTTTCTTT. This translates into CASRVEAEAFF.

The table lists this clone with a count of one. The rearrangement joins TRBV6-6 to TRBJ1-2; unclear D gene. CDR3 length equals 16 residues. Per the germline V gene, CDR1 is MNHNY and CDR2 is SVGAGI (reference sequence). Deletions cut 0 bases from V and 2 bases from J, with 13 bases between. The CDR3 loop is CASSYSAGRQNYGYTF. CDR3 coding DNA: TGTGCCAGCAGTTACTCGGCCGGCAGGCAAAACTATGGCTACACCTTC.

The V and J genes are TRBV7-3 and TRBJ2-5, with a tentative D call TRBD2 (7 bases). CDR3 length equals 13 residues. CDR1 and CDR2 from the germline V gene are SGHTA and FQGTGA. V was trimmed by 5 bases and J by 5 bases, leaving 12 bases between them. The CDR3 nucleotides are TGTGCCAGCAGCCCGGGGGGCGAGGAGACCCAGTACTTC. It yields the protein CASSPGGEETQYF.

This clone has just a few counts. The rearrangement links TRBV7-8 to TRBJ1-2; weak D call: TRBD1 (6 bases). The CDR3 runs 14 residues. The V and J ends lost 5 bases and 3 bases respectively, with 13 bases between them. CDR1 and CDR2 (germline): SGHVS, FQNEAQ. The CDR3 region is CASSLRGFDYGYTF. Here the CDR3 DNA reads TGTGCCAGCAGCCTCAGGGGTTTTGACTATGGCTACACCTTC.